At least ten counts were recorded for the clone carrying this T cell receptor beta chain. Its antigen is unknown. These data originate in a study of response to subunit inactivated influenza vaccine. Study observations and caveats: There was a suggestion from the authors that each seasonal influenza vaccination recruits few new T cells.

CDR1 and CDR2 (germline): SEHNR, FQNEAQ (reference sequence). Trimming took 6 bases from V and 11 from J; bases not matched to a gene: 11. The length of the CDR3 is 15 residues. TCRdb reanalysed the RT-PCR reads using MiXCR and keeps one entry per CDR3 protein. The sample shows approximately 230,000 distinct CDR3 sequences, more than 9% of them seen only once. The input for sequencing was non-naive T cells sorted from PBMCs, taken around 15 days before vaccination. This chain uses TRBV7-9 with TRBJ2-1, with 12 bases aligning to TRBD2. This clonotype was obtained from a man in his fifties or sixties who received an inactivated influenza vaccine. The CDR3 sequence: CASSLLAGGTTKQFF. The CDR3 nucleotides are TGTGCCAGCAGTTTACTAGCGGGGGGTACTACCAAGCAGTTCTTC.